This TCR beta chain derives from a study of blood T cell repertoires in COVID-19. The overall study: COVID-19 samples from acute and convalescent phases originated in the United States, Italy and Spain. In each case, the material was cDNA or gDNA derived from T cells, B-cell-depleted T cells, or PBMCs.

Per germline, CDR1 MDHEN and CDR2 SYDVKM. The CDR3 runs to 15 residues. V lost 2 bases, J lost 0 bases, and 5 bases lay in between. Grouping used clinical history reported by participants in a survey and questionnaire. Cohort 3 donors counted as recovered after two negative PCRs, clearance, or resolved symptoms. TCRdb keeps only in-frame clones here, not all; method: immunoSEQ multiplex PCR. Of some 150,000 clones in the sample, 75% to 85% are singletons; the top ten hold around 15%. This receptor was obtained from a man between 45 and 60 years old who had recovered from COVID-19. The material sequenced was PBMCs or T cells enriched from blood (not recorded which). V and J are TRBV28 and TRBJ2-6; the D gene is possibly TRBD2 (5 bases). The DNA for the CDR3 is TGTGCCAGCAGTTTACGGGGCTCTGGGGCCAACGTCCTGACTTTC. Its translation: CASSLRGSGANVLTF. The full variable domain, rest sourced from reference TRBV28 and TRBJ2-6, is DVKVTQSSRYLVKRTGEKVFLECVQDMDHENMFWYRQDPGLGLRLIYFSYDVKMKEKGDIPEGYSVSREKKERFSLILESASTNQTSMYLCASSLRGSGANVLTFGAGSRLTVL.